This is a list of T cell receptor beta chains from one sample in a study of response to subunit inactivated influenza vaccine. TCRdb itself ran the RT-PCR reads through MiXCR, one entry per CDR3 protein. The sample contains fewer than 200,000 distinct CDR3 sequences, around a tenth of which appear only once. The starting material was non-naive T cells sorted from PBMCs, obtained on the day of vaccination. These receptors were collected from a man aged 50 to 59 who received an inactivated influenza vaccine. Both conserved end residues are part of each CDR3. A D gene is named only where the DNA matches it firmly.

d_gene,v_gene,CDR3aa
TRBD1,TRBV25-1,CASSESGTGNGYTF
TRBD1,TRBV11-2,CASSATGTGMETQYF
.,TRBV30,CAWNWAGANVLTF
.,TRBV5-1,CASSLAWAPEQFF
.,TRBV20-1,CSARDQGGELFF
TRBD2,TRBV7-2,CASRTTSGGVLFF
.,TRBV11-2,CASSPSSLSGTQYF
TRBD2,TRBV29-1,CSVGRLAGGPDTQYF
TRBD2,TRBV7-3,CASSLQEGSGRNTQYF
.,TRBV30,CAWKTANTEAFF
TRBD1,TRBV6-1,CASSKTGTSNYGYTF
.,TRBV10-3,CAIKGTTVETQYF
.,TRBV2,CASSDFGTEKLFF
TRBD2,TRBV6-1,CASRVGASGTSGEQFF
.,TRBV5-1,CASSSAQGGIDTQYF
.,TRBV29-1,CSVAPGSNQPQHF
TRBD1,TRBV4-1,CASSQKTGTEAFF
.,TRBV20-1,CSARGTYYEQFF
TRBD2,TRBV6-1,CASSRGLRGSGSKTQYF
TRBD1,TRBV6-2/TRBV6-3,CASSSAYPSNRGFGYEQYF
TRBD2,TRBV7-2,CASSRMASGANTGELFF
TRBD2,TRBV4-3,CASSQDYGRAPDTQYF
TRBD1,TRBV5-1,CASSLIVSQGAGNEQFF
.,TRBV4-1,CASSQNRVNTEAFF
TRBD2,TRBV6-1,CASSPLAGGQYSYNEQFF
TRBD1,TRBV6-2/TRBV6-3,CASSYSMPRQGRNYGYTF
TRBD1,TRBV3-1,CASSQTGTGDYGYTF